These 22 T cell receptor beta chains came from one sample sequenced in a study of blood T cell repertoires in COVID-19. Here immunoSEQ multiplex PCR was the method, and the copy in TCRdb shows in-frame clones only, minus some. Of about 64,000 clones in the sample, roughly 82% were seen once. Source material: peripheral blood. The receptors were gathered from a woman aged 60 to 75 with acute or convalescent COVID-19.

By proportion, this clone is medium-sized. The genes are TRBV4-2 and TRBJ1-5; D is unresolved. CDR3 length equals 15 residues. V was cut by 1 base and J by 11 bases, with 18 bases left in between. Germline CDR1 LGHNA, CDR2 YNFKEQ. The CDR3: CASSQGSGSLLSQHF. The CDR3 nucleotides are TGTGCCAGCAGCCAAGGTTCAGGCTCGCTTTTGTCCCAGCATTTT.

The chain couples TRBV10-2 to TRBJ1-3, with TRBD1 matching over 9 bases. The germline V gene encodes CDR1 WSHSY and CDR2 SAAADI. The CDR3 length is 15 residues. Germline trimming cut 3 bases from V and 4 bases from J; bases unmatched to any gene: 4. This chain's CDR3 is CASSEQGARGNTIYF. Written as DNA, the CDR3 is TGCGCCAGCAGTGAACAGGGGGCGAGAGGAAACACCATATATTTT.

The rearrangement joins TRBV27 to TRBJ2-7, with 8 bases aligning to TRBD1. The CDR3 totals 16 residues. The germline V gene has CDR1 MNHEY and CDR2 SMNVEV (reference sequence). The V segment lost 4 bases and the J segment 2 bases; nucleotides outside the gene matches: 10. The CDR3 DNA is TGTGCCAGCAGTTCCCCAATGGGACAGGCCGCCTACGAGCAGTACTTC. Amino acid sequence: CASSSPMGQAAYEQYF.

The chain has TRBV10-1 and TRBJ2-3, with a possible D match to TRBD1 (6 bases). The CDR3 is 13 residues long. Trimming removed 6 bases from V and 3 bases from J, with 10 bases in between. Germline CDR1 WNHNN, CDR2 SYGVQD (reference sequence). In DNA form, the CDR3 reads TGCGCCAGCAGCGCGACAGGAACAGATACGCAGTATTTT. Translating it yields CASSATGTDTQYF.

V usage is TRBV6-6 and J usage is TRBJ2-7; 11 bases fit TRBD2. The trim removed 5 bases at V and 0 bases at J, leaving 12 bases unmatched. The CDR3 spans 18 residues. Germline V gives CDR1 MNHNY, CDR2 SVGAGI (reference sequence). CDR3 sequence (DNA): TGTGCCAGCAGTCTACTAGCGGGGGACCATGGCTTCTCCTACGAGCAGTACTTC. Translated: CASSLLAGDHGFSYEQYF.

The chain links TRBV3-1 (or the pseudogene TRBV3-2) to TRBJ2-3, with 9 positions matching TRBD2. CDR3 length: 17 residues. V lost 1 base, J lost 4 bases, and 9 bases stayed unmatched. Per germline, CDR1 LGHDT and CDR2 YNNKEL (reference sequence). CDR3 loop: CASSQGSGGGGSDTQYF. DNA for the CDR3: TGTGCCAGCAGCCAAGGTTCCGGCGGGGGGGGGTCAGATACGCAGTATTTT.

The J gene is TRBJ2-5, the V gene TRBV10-1; D is uncertain. The CDR3 spans 10 residues. Trimming removed 7 bases from V and 8 bases from J, with 8 bases in between. Looked up from germline, CDR1 is WNHNN and CDR2 is SYGVQD (reference sequence). The CDR3 sequence: CASNPITQYF. The CDR3 nucleotides read TGCGCCAGCAATCCTATAACCCAGTACTTC.

The J gene is TRBJ2-3, the V gene TRBV6-6, with TRBD1 matching over 7 bases. Germline V gene data show CDR1 as MNHNY and CDR2 as SVGAGI (reference sequence). V lost 6 bases to trimming and J lost 2 bases; unmatched junction nucleotides: 8. The CDR3 loop spans 15 amino acids. CDR3 DNA sequence: TGTGCCAGCAGACCCACGGGACAGTACACAGATACGCAGTATTTT. Protein: CASRPTGQYTDTQYF.

The CDR3 bases are TGTGCCAGCAGCCGCGGAGCTGAAGCTTTCTTT. Protein: CASSRGAEAFF. V and J are TRBV3-1 (or the pseudogene TRBV3-2) and TRBJ1-1, with unresolved D. V shed 4 bases and J shed 6 bases, with 6 bases lying between them. The CDR3 is made up of 11 amino acids. Per the germline V gene, CDR1 is LGHDT and CDR2 is YNNKEL (reference sequence).

The J gene is TRBJ2-3, the V gene TRBV10-3, with 8 nucleotides matching TRBD1. V shed 6 bases, J shed 5 bases, and the junction held 10 bases outside the gene matches. The CDR3 is made up of 15 amino acids. The germline V gene encodes CDR1 ENHRY and CDR2 SYGVKD. Here the CDR3 DNA reads TGTGCCATCAGACAGTCAGGGGGCGCGGGAGATACGCAGTATTTT. This sequence encodes CAIRQSGGAGDTQYF.

The chain joins TRBV7-2 to TRBJ1-5; 10 bases line up with TRBD1. This CDR3 has 16 residues. The trim removed 5 bases at V and 7 bases at J, leaving 11 bases unmatched. The germline CDR1 and CDR2 sequences are SGHTA and FQGNSA. CDR3 residues: CASSQKGQGKGQPQHF. CDR3 coding DNA: TGTGCCAGCAGCCAAAAGGGACAGGGGAAGGGACAGCCCCAGCATTTT.

The V gene is TRBV4-2, the J gene TRBJ2-7; 7 bases are a match to TRBD2. This CDR3 has 16 amino acids. With V trimmed by 1 base and J by 5 bases, 11 bases remained unmatched. The germline gives CDR1 LGHNA, CDR2 YNFKEQ. The CDR3 reads CASSQVGEGGPNEQYF. Written as DNA, the CDR3 is TGTGCCAGCAGCCAAGTGGGGGAGGGAGGGCCCAACGAGCAGTACTTC.

The V gene is TRBV13, the J gene TRBJ1-1; D remains ambiguous. CDR3 length: 12 residues. Germline V gene lookup returns CDR1 PRHDT and CDR2 FYEKMQ (reference sequence). V was cut by 5 bases and J by 6 bases, with 10 bases left in between. The CDR3 spells CASSVTSAEAFF. As DNA, the CDR3 is TGTGCCAGCAGCGTCACCAGTGCTGAAGCTTTCTTT.

The chain uses TRBV12-3 or TRBV12-4 and TRBJ2-3; 7 bases agree with TRBD2. CDR3 length equals 13 residues. V was clipped by 6 bases and J by 6 bases; unmatched bases: 6. The CDR3 spells CASSPRGEDTQYF. The CDR3 DNA reads TGTGCCAGCAGCCCACGGGGGGAGGATACGCAGTATTTT.

V is TRBV18 and J is TRBJ2-3; 7 nucleotides match TRBD1. The germline V gene has CDR1 KGHSH and CDR2 LQKENI. This CDR3 is built from 13 residues. V shed 2 bases, J shed 5 bases, and the junction held 1 base outside the gene matches. The CDR3 DNA reads as TGTGCCAGCTCACCATCAGGGGGAGATACGCAGTATTTT. This sequence encodes CASSPSGGDTQYF.

The chain recombines TRBV6-5 with TRBJ1-1; the D is unclear. The CDR3 is 13 amino acids. Germline V gives CDR1 MNHEY, CDR2 SVGAGI. The V and J ends lost 6 bases and 1 base respectively, with 9 bases between them. The CDR3 DNA is TGTGCCAGCAGCCGCCTGAGGAACACTGAAGCTTTCTTT. Its translation is CASSRLRNTEAFF.

CDR3 loop: CASRGDSYEQYF. In DNA, the CDR3 is TGTGCCAGCAGGGGGGACAGCTACGAGCAGTACTTC. The chain employs TRBV6-5 and TRBJ2-7; 7 bases line up with TRBD1. Germline V gene lookup returns CDR1 MNHEY and CDR2 SVGAGI. The CDR3 sequence is 12 residues long. V trimming: 6 bases; J trimming: 3 bases; junction bases outside the gene matches: 2.

This chain links TRBV6-5 with TRBJ2-7; 9 nucleotides align to TRBD1. The CDR3 has 14 residues. With 6 bases clipped from V and 2 bases from J, the junction kept 5 bases outside the gene matches. The germline gives CDR1 MNHEY, CDR2 SVGAGI. CDR3 sequence (DNA): TGTGCCAGCAGAGGACAGGGGCCCACCTACGAGCAGTACTTC. Translation: CASRGQGPTYEQYF.

The genes are TRBV6-1 and TRBJ1-5, with 7 nucleotides matching TRBD1. This CDR3 region has 20 residues. Trimming at V came to 4 bases and at J to 0 bases, leaving 18 bases not matched to a gene. In germline, CDR1 is MNHNS, CDR2 SASEGT. The DNA of the CDR3 is TGTGCCAGCAGTGTTTGGTTGTGGGTAGGGGGCCGGGATAGCAATCAGCCCCAGCATTTT. Protein product: CASSVWLWVGGRDSNQPQHF.

The genes are TRBV7-6 and TRBJ2-3; perhaps TRBD2 as D (6 bases). The V end lost 5 bases, the J end lost 1 base, and 16 bases lay between the germline ends. CDR1 SGHVS and CDR2 FNYEAQ come from the germline V gene. This CDR3 is 16 amino acids long. In DNA, the CDR3 is TGTGCCAGCAGCCCCGAGGAGGGTCGGGGCACAGATACGCAGTATTTT. This gives the protein CASSPEEGRGTDTQYF.

V is TRBV7-9 and J is TRBJ2-2; no definite D call. CDR1 SEHNR and CDR2 FQNEAQ come from the germline V gene (reference sequence). Trimming stripped 5 bases from V and 0 bases from J, with 13 bases between. The CDR3 spans 16 residues. CDR3 nucleotide sequence: TGTGCCAGCAGCGAAACGAGTTTAGCGAACACCGGGGAGCTGTTTTTT. It translates to CASSETSLANTGELFF.

V is TRBV5-1 and J is TRBJ2-7; TRBD2 matches at 12 bases. The CDR3 length is 17 residues. Trimming cost V 4 bases and J 0 bases; bases outside gene matches: 8. CDR1 and CDR2 from the germline V gene are SGHRS and YFSETQ. The chain's CDR3 is CASSPGLAGPSSYEQYF. The CDR3 nucleotides read TGCGCCAGCAGCCCGGGACTAGCGGGCCCGAGCTCCTACGAGCAGTACTTC.